The TCR beta chain under discussion was sequenced for a study of T cells after yellow fever vaccination. About the research overall: Low-cell-number fractions underwent preparation using SMART-Seq v4 Ultra Low Input.

A 5'RACE template-switching step, the method used to make TCR cDNA, added a universal primer site and UMIs. From the 5' RACE reads, TCRdb called clonotypes with MiXCR, one entry per CDR3 protein. The repertoire consists of 300,000 or so distinct CDR3 sequences, with roughly 8.4% occurring once and the leading ten covering roughly 15%. Turning to this clonotype: Its antigen remains unknown.

The V gene lost 1 base and the J gene lost 4 bases, with 11 bases spanning the gap. Looked up from germline, CDR1 is SGHAT and CDR2 is FQNNGV. The CDR3 contains 15 residues. Regarding the study as a whole: Most primary-vaccination clones reappeared after the booster (about 97% CD4, about 90% CD8).

This chain joins TRBV11-2 and TRBJ1-5; D may be TRBD1 (5 bases). This material consisted of PBMCs, taken more than 35 days after the first yellow fever vaccination. This clonotype originated in a man between 18 and 29 years old who received the YFV17D yellow fever vaccine. In DNA, the CDR3 is TGTGCCAGCAGCTTAGTTCAGGGACGGAATCAGCCCCAGCATTTT. Its protein product is CASSLVQGRNQPQHF.